This TCR beta chain was sequenced in a study of blood T cells in healthy people across ages. Next came a second PCR, run for about 7 to 12 cycles, which used a sample-barcoded 5' primer along with a J-beta primer mix. Tags on each cDNA molecule came from a template-switch adaptor with 12 random nucleotides. Using its own MiXCR run on the 5' RACE reads, TCRdb lists one record per CDR3 protein. The sample has more than 1.4 million distinct CDR3 sequences; about 40% are singletons. This clonotype was recorded only once. Antigen: not known. Germline-derived CDR1 and CDR2 are SGHVS and FNYEAQ. The V gene lost 5 bases and the J gene lost 6 bases, with 16 bases spanning the gap. CDR3 length equals 15 residues. Overall study results and limits: Higher diversity, along with more naive CD4+ cells, distinguished long-lived donors from aged donors.

The specimen was blood. The chain joins TRBV7-6 to TRBJ1-4; a weak D match, TRBD1 (6 bases). This receptor was obtained from a woman aged 18-29 years in good health. In DNA, the CDR3 is TGTGCCAGCAGCCCCCGGGGGCTCTCATATGAAAAACTGTTTTTT. This translates into CASSPRGLSYEKLFF.